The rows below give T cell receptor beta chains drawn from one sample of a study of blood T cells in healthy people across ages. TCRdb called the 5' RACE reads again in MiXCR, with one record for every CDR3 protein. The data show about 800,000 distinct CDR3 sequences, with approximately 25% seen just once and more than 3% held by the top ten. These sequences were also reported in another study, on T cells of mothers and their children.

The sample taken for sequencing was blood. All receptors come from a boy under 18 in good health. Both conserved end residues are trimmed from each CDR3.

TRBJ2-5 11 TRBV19 ASRDRSQETQY
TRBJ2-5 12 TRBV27 ASSTTSGMQSFI
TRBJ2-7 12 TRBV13 ASSFGQTPYEQY
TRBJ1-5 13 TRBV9 ASSVEGKINQPQH
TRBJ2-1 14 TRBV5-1 ASREGGRAHPNEQF
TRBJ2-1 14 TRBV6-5 ASSYAGLAGENEQF
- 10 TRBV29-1 SVEGNGDEQY
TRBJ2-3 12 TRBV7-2 ASSLAPATYTQY
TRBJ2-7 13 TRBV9 ASSANDAASYEQY
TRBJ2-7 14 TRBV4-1 ASSLGVAGDSYEQY
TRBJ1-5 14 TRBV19 ASSMLTGRSNQPQH